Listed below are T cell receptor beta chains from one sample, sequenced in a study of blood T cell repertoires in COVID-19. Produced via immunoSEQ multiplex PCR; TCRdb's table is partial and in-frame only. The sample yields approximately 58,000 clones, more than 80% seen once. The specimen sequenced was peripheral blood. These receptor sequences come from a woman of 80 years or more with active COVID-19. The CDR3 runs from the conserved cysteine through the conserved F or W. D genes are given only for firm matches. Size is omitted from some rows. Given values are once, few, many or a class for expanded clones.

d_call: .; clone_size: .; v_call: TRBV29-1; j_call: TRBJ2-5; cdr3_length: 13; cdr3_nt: TGCAGCGTTGAAGAAATCGGCGAGGGGACCCAGTACTTC; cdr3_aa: CSVEEIGEGTQYF
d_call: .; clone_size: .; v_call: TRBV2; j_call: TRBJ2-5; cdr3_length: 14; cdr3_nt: TGTGCCAGCAGTGAAAGGGACTCCGAAGAGACCCAGTACTTC; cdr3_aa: CASSERDSEETQYF
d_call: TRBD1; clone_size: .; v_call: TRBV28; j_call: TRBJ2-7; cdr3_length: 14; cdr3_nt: TGTGCCAGCAGCTTGACAGGGGGCAATTACGAGCAGTACTTC; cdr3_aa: CASSLTGGNYEQYF
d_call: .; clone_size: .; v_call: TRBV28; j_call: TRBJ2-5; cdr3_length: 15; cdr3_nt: TGTGCCAGCAAAGGGTCCAGGGGTGCCCAAGAGACCCAGTACTTC; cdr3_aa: CASKGSRGAQETQYF
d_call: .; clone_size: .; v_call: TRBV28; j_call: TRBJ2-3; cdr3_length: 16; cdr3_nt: TGTGCCAGCCCCCCCCGTGGGGGCCCGAGCACAGATACGCAGTATTTT; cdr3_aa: CASPPRGGPSTDTQYF
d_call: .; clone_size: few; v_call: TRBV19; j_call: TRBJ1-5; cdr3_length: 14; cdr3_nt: TGTGCCAGTACCCGCCAGCGGGGGGCCCAGCCCCAGCATTTT; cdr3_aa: CASTRQRGAQPQHF
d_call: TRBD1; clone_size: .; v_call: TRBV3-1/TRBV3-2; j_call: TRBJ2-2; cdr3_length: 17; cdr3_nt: TGTGCCAGCAGCCAGGGACAGGGACAGGCGAACACCGGGGAGCTGTTTTTT; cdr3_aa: CASSQGQGQANTGELFF
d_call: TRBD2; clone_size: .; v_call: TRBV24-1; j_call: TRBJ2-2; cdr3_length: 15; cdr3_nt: TGTGCCACCAGTGAAGCGGGAGGGCCCACCGGGGAGCTGTTTTTT; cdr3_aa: CATSEAGGPTGELFF
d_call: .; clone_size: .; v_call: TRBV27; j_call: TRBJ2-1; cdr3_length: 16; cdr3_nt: TGTGCCAGCTCTCGGAGGGCAGGGCTAGTGTACAATGAGCAGTTCTTC; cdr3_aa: CASSRRAGLVYNEQFF
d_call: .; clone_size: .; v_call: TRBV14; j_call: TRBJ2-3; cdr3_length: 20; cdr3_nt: TGTGCCAGCAGCCACTGTCCAGGGGTCTTATTAGTGGGAAGCACAGATACGCAGTATTTT; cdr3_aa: CASSHCPGVLLVGSTDTQYF
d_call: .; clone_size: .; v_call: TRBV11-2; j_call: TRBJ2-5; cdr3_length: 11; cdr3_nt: TGTGCCAGCAGCTTAAAGGAGGTCCAGTACTTC; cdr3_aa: CASSLKEVQYF
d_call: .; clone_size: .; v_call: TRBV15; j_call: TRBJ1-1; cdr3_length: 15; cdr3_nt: TGTGCCACCAGCAGAGAAGGAGAAGCGAACACTGAAGCTTTCTTT; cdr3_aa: CATSREGEANTEAFF
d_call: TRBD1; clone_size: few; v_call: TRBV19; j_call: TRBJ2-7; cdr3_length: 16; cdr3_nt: TGTGCCAGTAGTATCGGGACAGGGATTGGATCCTACGAGCAGTACTTC; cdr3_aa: CASSIGTGIGSYEQYF
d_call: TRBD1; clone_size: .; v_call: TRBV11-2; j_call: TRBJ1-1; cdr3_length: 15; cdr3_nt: TGTGCCAGCAGCTTGCAGGGGGACAGGGCCGCTGAAGCTTTCTTT; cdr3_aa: CASSLQGDRAAEAFF
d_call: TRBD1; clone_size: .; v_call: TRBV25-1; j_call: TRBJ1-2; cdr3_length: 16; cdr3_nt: TGTGCCAGCAGTGAATCCTGGACAGGCCGTAACTATGGCTACACCTTC; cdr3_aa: CASSESWTGRNYGYTF
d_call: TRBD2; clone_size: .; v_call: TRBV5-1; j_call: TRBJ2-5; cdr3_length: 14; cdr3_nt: TGCGCCAGCAGCTTGCGGGGGGGCGAAGAGACCCAGTACTTC; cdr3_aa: CASSLRGGEETQYF
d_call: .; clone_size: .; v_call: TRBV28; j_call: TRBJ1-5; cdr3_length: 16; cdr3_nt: TGTGCCAGCAGTTCCGCCGCCTATCTGAGCAATCAGCCCCAGCATTTT; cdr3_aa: CASSSAAYLSNQPQHF
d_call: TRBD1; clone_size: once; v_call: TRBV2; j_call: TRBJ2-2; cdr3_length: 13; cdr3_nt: TGTGCCAGCAGTACACCAGGACAGGAAGGGCTGTTTTTT; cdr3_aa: CASSTPGQEGLFF
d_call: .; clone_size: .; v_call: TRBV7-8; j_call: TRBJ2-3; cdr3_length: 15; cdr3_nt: TGTGCCAGCAGCTTAGCGGTGTGGGGAGGTGATACGCAGTATTTT; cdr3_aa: CASSLAVWGGDTQYF
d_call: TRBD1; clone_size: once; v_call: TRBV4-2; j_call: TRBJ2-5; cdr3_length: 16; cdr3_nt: TGTGCCAGCAGCCAAGACACAGGGGTGGGGCAAGAGACCCAGTACTTC; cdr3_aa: CASSQDTGVGQETQYF
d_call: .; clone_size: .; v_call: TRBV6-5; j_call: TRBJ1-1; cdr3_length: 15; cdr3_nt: TGTGCCAGCAGCCGCGGTGGGCAGGGGAGCACTGAAGCTTTCTTT; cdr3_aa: CASSRGGQGSTEAFF
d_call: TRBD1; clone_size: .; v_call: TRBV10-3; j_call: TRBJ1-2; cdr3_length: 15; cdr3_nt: TGTGCCATCAGTGTTACCACGGGACAGGGGGCGGACTACACCTTC; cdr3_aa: CAISVTTGQGADYTF
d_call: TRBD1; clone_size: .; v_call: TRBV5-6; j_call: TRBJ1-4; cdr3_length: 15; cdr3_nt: TGTGCCAGCAGCCTGCGACAGGGGGAGAATGAAAAACTGTTTTTT; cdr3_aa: CASSLRQGENEKLFF
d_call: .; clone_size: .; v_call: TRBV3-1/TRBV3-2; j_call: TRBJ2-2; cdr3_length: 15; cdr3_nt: TGTGCCAGCAGCCAAGCCGACAGGAACACCGGGGAGCTGTTTTTT; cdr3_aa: CASSQADRNTGELFF
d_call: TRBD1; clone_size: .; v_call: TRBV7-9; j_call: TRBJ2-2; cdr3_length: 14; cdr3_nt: TGTGCCAGCAGCTTAGAGGGGGCCGGAGGGGAGCTGTTTTTT; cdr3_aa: CASSLEGAGGELFF
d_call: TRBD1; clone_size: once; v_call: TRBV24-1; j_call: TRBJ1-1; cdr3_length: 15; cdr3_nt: TGTGCCACCAGGGGGGGACAGGAGGCGAACACTGAAGCTTTCTTT; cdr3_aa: CATRGGQEANTEAFF
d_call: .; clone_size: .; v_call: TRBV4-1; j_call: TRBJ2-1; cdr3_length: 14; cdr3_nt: TGCGCCAGCAGCCAACCCCCCCGTATGAATGAGCAGTTCTTC; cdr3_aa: CASSQPPRMNEQFF
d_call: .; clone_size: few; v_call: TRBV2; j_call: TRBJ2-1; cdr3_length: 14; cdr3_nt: TGTGCCAGCAGTGTACACACCTCCTACAATGAGCAGTTCTTC; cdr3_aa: CASSVHTSYNEQFF
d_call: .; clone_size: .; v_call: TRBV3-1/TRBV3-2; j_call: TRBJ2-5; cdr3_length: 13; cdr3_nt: TGTGCCAGCAGCAAGGGGCCTGGGGAGACCCAGTACTTC; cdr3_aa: CASSKGPGETQYF
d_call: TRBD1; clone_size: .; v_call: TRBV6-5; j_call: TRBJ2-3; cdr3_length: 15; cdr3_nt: TGTGCCAGCAGTTACTCGGGGACAGGGACGGATACGCAGTATTTT; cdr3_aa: CASSYSGTGTDTQYF
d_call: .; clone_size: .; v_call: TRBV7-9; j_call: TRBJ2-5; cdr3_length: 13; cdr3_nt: TGTGCCAGCAGCTTTCCAGGCTGGGAGACCCAGTACTTC; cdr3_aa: CASSFPGWETQYF
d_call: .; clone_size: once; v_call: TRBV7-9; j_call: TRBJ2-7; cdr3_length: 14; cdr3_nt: TGTGCCAGCAGCCAGGCCTCCTATCGGGGCGAGCAGTACTTC; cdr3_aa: CASSQASYRGEQYF
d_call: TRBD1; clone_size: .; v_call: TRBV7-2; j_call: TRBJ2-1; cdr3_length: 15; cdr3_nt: TGTGCCAGCAGAACGCAGGGGGCCGGGCACAATGAGCAGTTCTTC; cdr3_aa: CASRTQGAGHNEQFF
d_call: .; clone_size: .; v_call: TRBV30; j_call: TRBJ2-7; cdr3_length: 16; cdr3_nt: TGTGCCTGGAGTGTACAAGCGGTTGGGGGGTCCCCCGAGCAGTACTTC; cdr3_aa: CAWSVQAVGGSPEQYF
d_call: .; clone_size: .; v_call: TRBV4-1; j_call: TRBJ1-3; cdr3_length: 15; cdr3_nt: TGCGCCAGCAGCCAAGATAGAGAGACTGGAAACACCATATATTTT; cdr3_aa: CASSQDRETGNTIYF
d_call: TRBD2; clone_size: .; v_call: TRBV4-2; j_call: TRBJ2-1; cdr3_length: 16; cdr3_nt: TGTGCCAGCAGCGTTCCGAGCGGGGGGGTTTACAATGAGCAGTTCTTC; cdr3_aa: CASSVPSGGVYNEQFF
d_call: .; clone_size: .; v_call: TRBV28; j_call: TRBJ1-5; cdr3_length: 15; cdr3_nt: TGTGCCAGCAGTTTAAGGGGAGGCAGCAATCAGCCCCAGCATTTT; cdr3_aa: CASSLRGGSNQPQHF
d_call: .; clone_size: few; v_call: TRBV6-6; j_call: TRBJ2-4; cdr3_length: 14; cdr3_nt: TGTGCCAGCAGACCCGGGACTGGGGGGAACATTCAGTACTTC; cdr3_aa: CASRPGTGGNIQYF
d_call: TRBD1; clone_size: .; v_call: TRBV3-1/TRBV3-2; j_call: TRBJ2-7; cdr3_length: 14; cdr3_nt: TGTGCCAGCAGCCTGGGACAGGGACCGAGGGAGCAGTACTTC; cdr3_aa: CASSLGQGPREQYF
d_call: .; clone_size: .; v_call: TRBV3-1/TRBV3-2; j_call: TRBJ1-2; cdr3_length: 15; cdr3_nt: TGTGCCAGCAGCCAAGATATGGAACAGGCCAGGGGCTACACCTTC; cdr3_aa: CASSQDMEQARGYTF
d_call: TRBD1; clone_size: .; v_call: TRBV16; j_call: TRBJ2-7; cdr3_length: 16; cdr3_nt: TGTGCCAGCAGCCAATCGACCCGACAGGGGGGGCAAGAGCAGTACTTC; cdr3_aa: CASSQSTRQGGQEQYF
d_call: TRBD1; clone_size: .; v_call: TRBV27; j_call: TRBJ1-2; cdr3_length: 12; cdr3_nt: TGTGCCAGCCGGACAGGGGGGGGGTCCTACACCTTC; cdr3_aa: CASRTGGGSYTF
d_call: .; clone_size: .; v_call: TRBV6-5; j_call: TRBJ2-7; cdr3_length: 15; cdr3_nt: TGTGCCAGCAGTCCCTCCCGGTCAGGAACCTACGAGCAGTACTTC; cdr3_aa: CASSPSRSGTYEQYF
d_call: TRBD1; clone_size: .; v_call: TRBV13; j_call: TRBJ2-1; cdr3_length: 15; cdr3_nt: TGTGCCAGCAGCTTAGGTGAAATAAACAGGGGTGAGCAGTTCTTC; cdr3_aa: CASSLGEINRGEQFF
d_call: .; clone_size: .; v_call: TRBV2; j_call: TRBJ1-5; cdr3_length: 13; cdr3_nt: TGTGCCAGCACAGTCCAGGGGAATCAGCCCCAGCATTTT; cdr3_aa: CASTVQGNQPQHF